Below, 5 T cell receptor beta chains from the same sample are listed, as sequenced in a study of blood T cell repertoires in COVID-19. Sequencing used immunoSEQ multiplex PCR; TCRdb keeps in-frame clones, though not all of them. The table shows 400,000 or so clones, with more than 75% occurring only once. The sequencing sample was made of PBMCs or T cells enriched from blood (not recorded which). The receptors shown here come from a middle-aged man in a cohort exposed to, infected with or recovered from COVID-19 (not recorded which).

V usage is TRBV28 and J usage is TRBJ1-5; D uncertain. The germline gives CDR1 MDHEN, CDR2 SYDVKM. The germline V and J ends were trimmed by 6 bases and 0 bases, with 12 bases remaining between them. The CDR3 length is 15 residues. As DNA, the CDR3 is TGTGCCAGCAGCCCACACCCATATAGCAATCAGCCCCAGCATTTT. Encoded protein: CASSPHPYSNQPQHF. Using reference TRBV28 and TRBJ1-5 for the parts outside the CDR3, the full variable domain is DVKVTQSSRYLVKRTGEKVFLECVQDMDHENMFWYRQDPGLGLRLIYFSYDVKMKEKGDIPEGYSVSREKKERFSLILESASTNQTSMYLCASSPHPYSNQPQHFGDGTRLSIL.

The chain joins TRBV19 to TRBJ2-7, with D possibly matching TRBD1 (5 bases). This CDR3 has 15 residues. Trimming took 3 bases from V and 3 from J, leaving 15 bases between them. CDR1 LNHDA and CDR2 SQIVND come from the germline V gene (reference sequence). As DNA, the CDR3 is TGTGCCAGTAGTATCTGGCAGGGTGGCCTCTACGAGCAGTACTTC. It encodes CASSIWQGGLYEQYF.

The chain is built from TRBV10-3 and TRBJ2-2; the match to TRBD2 covers 7 bases. In germline, CDR1 is ENHRY, CDR2 SYGVKD. V shed 10 bases and J 4 bases; nucleotides not matched to a gene: 12. The CDR3 length is 15 residues. CDR3 DNA sequence: TGTGCCACCGTGCGAGGTGGCGGGAGCACCGGGGAGCTGTTTTTT. This encodes CATVRGGGSTGELFF.

Concerning this clone: The same CDR3 can be traced to other DNA sequences in this sample. The genes are TRBV19 and TRBJ1-6, with no clear D. The CDR3 runs 13 residues. Trimming took 2 bases from V and 10 from J, leaving 9 bases between them. The germline V gene has CDR1 LNHDA and CDR2 SQIVND (reference sequence). CDR3 DNA sequence: TGTGCCAGTAGTATAACGGGGAACTCACCCCTCCACTTT. Its translation: CASSITGNSPLHF.

This chain links TRBV5-1 with TRBJ2-3; D is perhaps TRBD2 (5 bases). From germline, CDR1 is SGHRS and CDR2 YFSETQ. The CDR3 sequence is 13 residues long. The ends were cut back, 4 bases at V and 6 bases at J, with 12 bases in the middle. CDR3 nucleotides: TGCGCCAGCAGCCCGGGGATACCGGATACGCAGTATTTT. Protein product: CASSPGIPDTQYF. Supplemented by reference TRBV5-1 and TRBJ2-3, the full variable domain reads KAGVTQTPRYLIKTRGQQVTLSCSPISGHRSVSWYQQTPGQGLQFLFEYFSETQRNKGNFPGRFSGRQFSNSRSEMNVSTLELGDSALYLCASSPGIPDTQYFGPGTRLTVL.